Below, 20 T cell receptor beta chains from the same sample are listed, as sequenced in a study of T cells in Graves' hyperthyroidism and ophthalmopathy. Amplified regions were TCR beta CDR3 sequences from RNA transcripts. In the first-round RT-PCR of the TCR CDR3, the HTBI primer set was used. TCRdb fed the multiplex PCR reads into MiXCR, producing one record per CDR3 protein. Among about 480,000 distinct CDR3 sequences listed, roughly 24% were seen once. Sequenced input: blood. These receptors originate from a woman aged 30 to 39 with Graves' ophthalmopathy.

The rearrangement links TRBV4-2 to TRBJ2-7, with 11 nucleotides matching TRBD2. Germline V lookup: CDR1 LGHNA, CDR2 YNFKEQ. V shed 4 bases, J shed 7 bases, and the junction held 6 bases outside the gene matches. The CDR3 covers 14 residues. CDR3 in DNA: TGTGCCAGCAGCCGAACTAGCGGGAGTTTTGAGCAGTACTTC. Translating it yields CASSRTSGSFEQYF.

The chain uses TRBV9 and TRBJ2-7; 7 bases fit TRBD2. The CDR3 is made up of 15 amino acids. Germline V CDR1 and CDR2: SGDLS, YYNGEE. Losses at the gene ends were 4 bases for V and 4 bases for J; bases not matched to a gene: 11. CDR3 nucleotide sequence: TGTGCCAGCAGCCCCCCCGGGACTAAGAATTACGAGCAGTACTTC. It is translated as CASSPPGTKNYEQYF.

Only a few counts were recorded for this clonotype. The chain combines TRBV28 with TRBJ2-7, with D unclear. The V gene lost 2 bases and the J gene lost 5 bases, with 7 bases spanning the gap. Germline-derived CDR1 and CDR2 are MDHEN and SYDVKM. The CDR3 runs to 12 residues. The CDR3 coding sequence is TGTGCCAGCAGTTTAATTTTTGACGAGCAGTACTTC. Translated: CASSLIFDEQYF. Together with reference TRBV28 and TRBJ2-7, the CDR3 gives the full variable domain: DVKVTQSSRYLVKRTGEKVFLECVQDMDHENMFWYRQDPGLGLRLIYFSYDVKMKEKGDIPEGYSVSREKKERFSLILESASTNQTSMYLCASSLIFDEQYFGPGTRLTVT.

V usage is TRBV24-1 and J usage is TRBJ1-2; 7 bases map to TRBD1. V lost 3 bases, J lost 0 bases, and 6 bases stayed unmatched. This CDR3 comprises 16 residues. CDR1 and CDR2 (germline): KGHDR, SFDVKD. This chain's CDR3 is CATSDSLRGPNYGYTF. CDR3 nucleotides: TGTGCCACCAGTGATAGCTTAAGGGGGCCTAACTATGGCTACACCTTC.

Many counts were recorded for this clonotype. The chain is built from TRBV11-2 and TRBJ2-6, with D perhaps TRBD2 (5 bases). Germline assignment: CDR1 SGHAT and CDR2 FQNNGV. The V end was cut by 2 bases, the J end by 5 bases, with 13 bases between. The CDR3 consists of 16 residues. CDR3 in DNA: TGTGCCAGCAGCTTAAAGTGGAGGAACAGGGCCAACGTCCTGACTTTC. As protein: CASSLKWRNRANVLTF. Filled out from reference TRBV11-2 and TRBJ2-6, the complete variable domain reads EAGVAQSPRYKIIEKRQSVAFWCNPISGHATLYWYQQILGQGPKLLIQFQNNGVVDDSQLPKDRFSAERLKGVDSTLKIQPAKLEDSAVYLCASSLKWRNRANVLTFGAGSRLTVL.

The chain has TRBV20-1 and TRBJ2-5; D is uncertain. The germline CDR1 and CDR2 sequences are DFQATT and SNEGSKA (reference sequence). The CDR3 runs 12 residues. CDR3 coding DNA: TGCAGCGCTGCGCAGAGCCAAGAGACCCAGTACTTC. This translates into CSAAQSQETQYF.

This chain joins TRBV19 and TRBJ1-2; no reliable D call. V dropped 3 bases and J dropped 0 bases, with 8 bases sitting between them. Germline-derived CDR1 and CDR2 are LNHDA and SQIVND (reference sequence). The CDR3 runs to 14 residues. The CDR3 DNA sequence: TGTGCCAGTAGTATGGTGGAAACTAACTATGGCTACACCTTC. Amino acid sequence: CASSMVETNYGYTF.

In the case of this clonotype: This may come from a read error, since a much larger clone is one base off. The gene calls are TRBV11-2 and TRBJ2-2; TRBD2 matches at 9 bases. Per germline, CDR1 SGHAT and CDR2 FQNNGV. The CDR3 length is 17 residues. CDR3: CASSFRRGGDDTGELLF. As DNA, the CDR3 is TGTGCCAGCAGCTTTCGGCGGGGGGGAGACGACACCGGGGAGCTGTTGTTT.

CDR3 sequence reads: CASSYTETGTEAFF. In DNA form, the CDR3 reads TGTGCCAGCAGTTACACCGAAACGGGCACTGAAGCTTTCTTT. The chain combines TRBV6-5 with TRBJ1-1; D gene uncertain. The CDR3 is made up of 14 amino acids. Germline CDR1 MNHEY, CDR2 SVGAGI. Trimming removed 2 bases from V and 4 bases from J, with 11 bases in between.

This clonotype appeared many times. The chain is built from TRBV5-1 and TRBJ1-1; D unresolved. This CDR3 spans 14 amino acids. V dropped 1 base and J dropped 4 bases, with 11 bases sitting between them. The germline V gene encodes CDR1 SGHRS and CDR2 YFSETQ. The CDR3 nucleotides read TGCGCCAGCAGCTTGATTTCCTGGGGCACTGAAGCTTTCTTT. Its translation: CASSLISWGTEAFF. The full variable domain, its missing parts supplied by reference TRBV5-1 and TRBJ1-1, is KAGVTQTPRYLIKTRGQQVTLSCSPISGHRSVSWYQQTPGQGLQFLFEYFSETQRNKGNFPGRFSGRQFSNSRSEMNVSTLELGDSALYLCASSLISWGTEAFFGQGTRLTVV.

With regard to this clonotype: A read error may be the cause here, since a much bigger clone is one base away. The rearrangement joins TRBV19 to TRBJ1-1; the D is unclear. Germline V gene lookup returns CDR1 LNHDA and CDR2 SQIVND (reference sequence). Trimming pared 0 bases from V and 4 bases from J, leaving 3 bases between. The CDR3 runs 12 residues. This chain's CDR3 is CASSIDRTEAFF. DNA for the CDR3: TGTGCCAGTAGTATAGATCGCACTGAAGCTTTCTTT.

The chain links TRBV28 to TRBJ1-1, with 7 bases fitting TRBD1. In germline, CDR1 is MDHEN, CDR2 SYDVKM. The trim removed 5 bases at V and 4 bases at J, leaving 7 bases unmatched. The CDR3 is 14 residues long. Written as DNA, the CDR3 is TGTGCCAGCAGTCGACAGGGATGGGGCACTGAAGCTTTCTTT. It translates to CASSRQGWGTEAFF.

This chain joins TRBV6-2 or TRBV6-3 and TRBJ2-7; 8 bases map to TRBD1. With V trimmed by 4 bases and J by 0 bases, 8 bases remained unmatched. Germline CDR1 reads MNHEY; CDR2 reads SVGEGT. The CDR3 has 16 amino acids. CDR3 loop: CASSLDRAKVSYEQYF. The CDR3 coding sequence is TGTGCCAGCAGTTTGGACAGGGCGAAAGTCTCCTACGAGCAGTACTTC.

This clonotype has a handful of counts. V gene TRBV2 combines with J gene TRBJ2-7; D uncertain. Germline lookup yields CDR1 SNHLY and CDR2 FYNNEI. The CDR3 runs to 11 residues. V was trimmed by 7 bases and J by 2 bases, leaving 6 bases between them. The CDR3 spells CASTQAYEQYF. Written as DNA, the CDR3 is TGTGCCAGCACCCAGGCCTACGAGCAGTACTTC.

Many counts were recorded for this clonotype. This chain joins TRBV28 and TRBJ2-7; the D gene is possibly TRBD1 (5 bases). V lost 8 bases to trimming and J lost 5 bases, with 13 bases between them. CDR1 is MDHEN and CDR2 is SYDVKM in the germline V gene. The length of the CDR3 is 12 residues. CDR3 sequence: CASYRYQDEQYF. The CDR3 coding sequence is TGTGCCAGCTACAGGTACCAAGACGAGCAGTACTTC.

The chain recombines TRBV6-1 with TRBJ2-7; perhaps TRBD1 as D (5 bases). The CDR3 spans 13 residues. Germline V gene lookup returns CDR1 MNHNS and CDR2 SASEGT. The V end was cut by 11 bases, the J end by 2 bases, with 16 bases between. The CDR3 coding sequence is TGTGCCGTTACTGGGGCAGGAGCCTACGAGCAGTACTTC. Translation: CAVTGAGAYEQYF.

This clonotype has more than one count but fewer than ten. This rearrangement joins TRBV29-1 to TRBJ1-1; maybe TRBD1 (5 bases). The CDR3 loop spans 14 amino acids. V was clipped by 0 bases and J by 6 bases, with 14 bases between them. Germline values: CDR1 SQVTM, CDR2 ANQGSEA. CDR3 coding DNA: TGCAGCGTTGAAGAGGTCGGGGGTTGGTCTGAAGCTTTCTTT. Its translation is CSVEEVGGWSEAFF.

The V call is TRBV28, the J call TRBJ2-3; unclear D gene. CDR1 and CDR2 from the germline V gene are MDHEN and SYDVKM. Between the trimmed V and J ends, which lost 3 bases and 6 bases, there was a span of 7 bases. This CDR3 has 12 residues. The CDR3 DNA reads as TGTGCCAGCAGTTTGCTTCCGGATACGCAGTATTTT. Amino acids: CASSLLPDTQYF.

The J gene is TRBJ2-5, the V gene TRBV7-9; no definite D call. Germline V gene sequence: CDR1 SEHNR, CDR2 FQNEAQ (reference sequence). Trimming took off 7 bases at V and 4 bases at J, with 16 bases between the two ends. The CDR3 totals 14 residues. CDR3 residues: CASTSGEVLETQYF. As DNA, the CDR3 is TGTGCCAGCACCTCCGGCGAGGTACTAGAGACCCAGTACTTC.

This clonotype was seen ten or more times. V and J are TRBV2 and TRBJ1-4; D is perhaps TRBD1 (6 bases). Germline CDR1 reads SNHLY; CDR2 reads FYNNEI. The germline V and J ends were trimmed by 7 bases and 5 bases, with 17 bases remaining between them. The CDR3 runs 15 residues. CDR3 coding DNA: TGTGCCAGCAACCCGACCTCCGGGGGCAATGAAAAACTGTTTTTT. Its protein is CASNPTSGGNEKLFF.